Below, 18 T cell receptor beta chains from the same sample are listed, as sequenced in a study of Ad26.COV2.S vaccination and SARS-CoV-2 variants. Data came from immunoSEQ multiplex PCR; TCRdb stores just in-frame clones and leaves some out. Found here are about 140,000 clones, roughly 89% of them singletons; the top ten hold approximately 5.1%. Sequencing was performed on peripheral blood, taken after recovery from COVID-19. The receptors stem from a human donor who had recovered from COVID-19.

This sequence joins TRBV13 and TRBJ2-1; the match to TRBD2 covers 7 bases. The CDR3 has 18 amino acids. Germline V gene sequence: CDR1 PRHDT, CDR2 FYEKMQ (reference sequence). J lost 0 bases, V lost 2 bases, and 10 bases had no gene match. The CDR3 protein is CASSLIGWGGSSYNEQFF. The CDR3 DNA follows: TGTGCCAGCAGCTTAATCGGCTGGGGGGGGAGCTCCTACAATGAGCAGTTCTTC. Full variable domain (missing parts from reference TRBV13 and TRBJ2-1): AAGVIQSPRHLIKEKRETATLKCYPIPRHDTVYWYQQGPGQDPQFLISFYEKMQSDKGSIPDRFSAQQFSDYHSELNMSSLELGDSALYFCASSLIGWGGSSYNEQFFGPGTRLTVL.

V usage is TRBV29-1 and J usage is TRBJ2-7, with D possibly matching TRBD1 (6 bases). Germline V CDR1 and CDR2: SQVTM, ANQGSEA. The CDR3 covers 13 residues. Trimming stripped 1 base from V and 6 bases from J, with 13 bases between. The CDR3 is CSVEGGLTGEQYF. The CDR3 nucleotides read TGCAGCGTTGAAGGGGGGCTAACGGGCGAGCAGTACTTC.

The V gene is TRBV6-2 or TRBV6-3, the J gene TRBJ2-6; 8 bases line up with TRBD1. The trim removed 5 bases at V and 4 bases at J, leaving 10 bases unmatched. The germline gives CDR1 MNHEY, CDR2 SVGEGT. The CDR3 spans 17 residues. CDR3: CASSTNRGMEGANVLTF. In nucleotides, the CDR3 is TGTGCCAGCAGTACGAACAGGGGGATGGAGGGGGCCAACGTCCTGACTTTC.

The chain carries TRBV6-1 and TRBJ1-2; TRBD1 is a possible D gene (6 bases). The ends were cut back, 1 base at V and 4 bases at J, with 10 bases in the middle. The germline gives CDR1 MNHNS, CDR2 SASEGT. This CDR3 is built from 14 residues. For the CDR3, the DNA is TGTGCCAGCAGTGAAGGGGGGGGCCTCTATGGCTACACCTTC. Translating it yields CASSEGGGLYGYTF.

Details on this clone: The junction and the germline gene differ at one end; a read error may be behind it. The V call is TRBV16, the J call TRBJ2-3; D possibly corresponds to TRBD2 (6 bases). This CDR3 has 15 residues. Germline V gene sequence: CDR1 KGHSY, CDR2 FQNENV. The CDR3 here is CASSHTRGSTDTQYF. The CDR3 nucleotides read TGTGCCAGCAGCCATACCCGGGGGAGCACAGATACGCAATATTTT.

The rearrangement links TRBV7-9 to TRBJ2-1; 8 positions agree with TRBD1. Germline loops: CDR1 SEHNR, CDR2 FQNEAQ (reference sequence). This CDR3 is 16 amino acids long. After removal of 5 bases from V and 0 bases from J, the junction contained 6 bases not matched to a gene. The CDR3 sequence is CASSPTGVASYNEQFF. CDR3 in DNA: TGTGCCAGCAGCCCGACAGGGGTTGCCTCCTACAATGAGCAGTTCTTC.

DNA for the CDR3: TGTGCCAGCAGCCTAAGGATGAACACTGAAGCTTTCTTT. Translated: CASSLRMNTEAFF. The chain has TRBV9 and TRBJ1-1; D is unresolved. Germline loops: CDR1 SGDLS, CDR2 YYNGEE. The CDR3 length is 13 residues. V was pared by 4 bases and J by 0 bases, with 7 bases between.

The CDR3 nucleotides are TGTGCCAGCAAGCGGGGGCTCGGTGAGCAGTTCTTC. Translation gives CASKRGLGEQFF. The chain uses TRBV2 and TRBJ2-1, with 8 bases that match TRBD2. V trimming: 7 bases; J trimming: 9 bases; junction bases outside the gene matches: 5. The CDR3 covers 12 residues. Germline lookup yields CDR1 SNHLY and CDR2 FYNNEI.

This clone was seen more than once but under ten times. The V call is TRBV5-1, the J call TRBJ1-2; 7 nucleotides line up with TRBD1. The CDR3 has 15 amino acids. Germline V gene lookup returns CDR1 SGHRS and CDR2 YFSETQ. After removal of 4 bases from V and 3 bases from J, the junction contained 9 bases not matched to a gene. CDR3 loop: CASSPSGRGDYGYTF. CDR3 nucleotide sequence: TGCGCCAGCAGCCCCTCCGGCAGGGGGGACTATGGCTACACCTTC.

V and J are TRBV7-9 and TRBJ2-7; 8 nucleotides align to TRBD1. Germline V lookup: CDR1 SEHNR, CDR2 FQNEAQ (reference sequence). The CDR3 runs to 15 residues. V gave up 4 bases and J gave up 0 bases; unmatched junction bases: 5. The CDR3 loop reads CASSSGQENSYEQYF. The CDR3 DNA is TGTGCCAGCAGCTCGGGACAGGAGAACTCCTACGAGCAGTACTTC.

The V and J genes are TRBV2 and TRBJ1-4; 7 bases are a match to TRBD1. Trimming took 3 bases from V and 5 from J; bases not matched to a gene: 6. CDR1 and CDR2 from the germline V gene are SNHLY and FYNNEI. This CDR3 region has 15 residues. CDR3 in amino acids: CASSDPTGVNEKLFF. The CDR3 nucleotides are TGTGCCAGCAGTGACCCTACAGGGGTAAATGAAAAACTGTTTTTT.

A remark on this clone: The identical CDR3 is also encoded by other nucleotide sequences in the sample. V gene TRBV6-1 combines with J gene TRBJ1-5; D is undetermined. Germline loops: CDR1 MNHNS, CDR2 SASEGT. The CDR3 is 15 amino acids. Between the trimmed V and J ends, which lost 2 bases and 5 bases, there was a span of 13 bases. The CDR3: CASSESGFSDQPQHF. The CDR3 DNA follows: TGTGCCAGCAGTGAATCCGGGTTCAGCGATCAGCCCCAGCATTTT.

V usage is TRBV15 and J usage is TRBJ2-1; no reliable D call. The CDR3 loop spans 13 amino acids. The V gene's germline CDR1 is LNHNV and CDR2 YYDKDF (reference sequence). V was clipped by 0 bases and J by 7 bases, with 7 bases between them. CDR3 nucleotide sequence: TGTGCCACCAGCAGAGATGTCGGGAATGAGCAGTTCTTC. Translated, it gives CATSRDVGNEQFF.

This rearrangement joins TRBV9 to TRBJ2-2; D not certain. Trimming removed 3 bases at V and 7 bases at J, with 4 bases between. CDR3 length: 11 amino acids. Germline-derived CDR1 and CDR2 are SGDLS and YYNGEE. CDR3 protein: CASSGGGELFF. The CDR3 DNA reads TGTGCCAGCAGCGGGGGCGGGGAGCTGTTTTTT.

The gene calls are TRBV11-2 and TRBJ2-2, with 12 bases lining up with TRBD2. CDR3 length: 16 residues. Germline V lookup: CDR1 SGHAT, CDR2 FQNNGV. V lost 3 bases, J lost 7 bases, and 6 bases stayed unmatched. The CDR3 sequence: CASSFSSGGARGELFF. Here the CDR3 DNA reads TGTGCCAGCAGCTTCTCTAGCGGGGGGGCCCGCGGGGAGCTGTTTTTT.

The chain carries TRBV28 and TRBJ1-1; maybe TRBD1 (5 bases). CDR3 size: 13 residues. In germline, CDR1 is MDHEN, CDR2 SYDVKM. With 2 bases removed from V and 4 bases from J, the gap between germline ends came to 8 bases. CDR3 nucleotide sequence: TGTGCCAGCAGTTTACAGGGTGGCACTGAAGCTTTCTTT. Residues: CASSLQGGTEAFF.

J is TRBJ2-7 and V is TRBV6-5; 8 bases agree with TRBD2. The CDR3 covers 15 residues. The J segment lost 5 bases and the V segment lost 0 bases, leaving 6 bases of the junction unmatched. CDR1 and CDR2 from the germline V gene are MNHEY and SVGAGI. The CDR3 nucleotides are TGTGCCAGCAGTTACTCGAGAGCGGGGGAGGACGAGCAGTACTTC. Translation gives CASSYSRAGEDEQYF.

This clone occurred once. The J gene is TRBJ1-2, the V gene TRBV28; D is unclear. The V gene's germline CDR1 is MDHEN and CDR2 SYDVKM. The CDR3 is 12 amino acids. V was clipped by 4 bases and J by 4 bases, with 7 bases between them. The CDR3 region is CASSSSAYGYTF. For the CDR3, the DNA is TGTGCCAGCAGTTCTTCAGCCTATGGCTACACCTTC.